Each of the 30 T cell receptor beta chains below was sequenced from the same sample in a study of metastatic and nonmetastatic thyroid tumors. Not a single patient had been given any form of treatment at any point before undergoing thyroid surgery. Through MiXCR, TCRdb re-clonotyped the PCR reads. The data contain more than 10,000 clones, around 25% of them singletons. Source material: adjacent normal tissue. These receptors originate from a male donor with papillary thyroid cancer or a benign thyroid nodule (not recorded which). Some clones in this sample may be carry-over from other donors' samples.

The chain uses TRBV12-3 or TRBV12-4 and TRBJ1-1; no definite D call. The CDR3 covers 14 residues. Trimming cost V 0 bases and J 1 base, with 6 bases left between them. The CDR3 sequence: CASSLAFGNTEAFF. The CDR3 bases are TGTGCCAGCAGTTTAGCATTCGGGAACACTGAAGCTTTCTTT.

This clone was detected only once. The rearrangement joins TRBV20-1 to TRBJ2-5; either TRBD1 or TRBD2 may supply D (5 bases each). V gave up 6 bases and J gave up 5 bases, with 10 bases separating them. Germline values: CDR1 DFQATT, CDR2 SNEGSKA (reference sequence). This CDR3 comprises 11 residues. In DNA form, the CDR3 reads TGCAGTGCGGTCTGGGGGGAGACCCAGTACTTC. Encoded protein: CSAVWGETQYF.

This sequence joins TRBV6-1 and TRBJ2-3; 7 nucleotides line up with TRBD1. The ends lost 3 bases at V and 4 bases at J; junction bases unmatched: 10. Germline CDR1 reads MNHNS; CDR2 reads SASEGT. This CDR3 is built from 16 residues. CDR3 in amino acids: CASSDKTGTVADTQYF. The CDR3 bases are TGTGCCAGCAGTGACAAAACCGGGACAGTTGCAGATACGCAGTATTTT.

Of note for this clone: In this CDR3 the conserved last residue, phenylalanine or tryptophan, is missing, so a read error is likely. This rearrangement joins TRBV12-3 or TRBV12-4 to TRBJ2-5; D may match TRBD1 or TRBD2 (5 bases each). The DNA end is a closer match to TRBJ2-1, so the J assignment may be wrong. The CDR3 consists of 14 residues. In DNA form, the CDR3 reads TGTGCCAGCAGTATTGGGTTGGGGGTGGGTGACCAGTTCCTC. Protein sequence: CASSIGLGVGDQFL.

This clone is labeled medium-sized. The chain links TRBV9 to TRBJ1-5, with 7 bases that match TRBD1. J gave up 0 bases and V 7 bases, and 7 bases lay outside the gene matches. The CDR3 contains 15 residues. Per the germline V gene, CDR1 is SGDLS and CDR2 is YYNGEE. In nucleotides, the CDR3 is TGTGCCAGCGGCCGGGACAGCCATAGCAATCAGCCCCAGCATTTT. This gives the protein CASGRDSHSNQPQHF.

This clone is a singleton in its sample. The rearrangement joins TRBV11-1 to TRBJ2-1; tentative D call: TRBD1 (6 bases). Germline values: CDR1 SGHAT, CDR2 FQDESV (reference sequence). This CDR3 region has 17 residues. Trimming took 5 bases from V and 8 from J, leaving 25 bases between them. The CDR3 spells CASSGTTGIYASDEQFF. CDR3 DNA: TGTGCCAGCAGCGGAACTACAGGGATCTACGCGTCAGATGAGCAGTTCTTC.

V is TRBV19 and J is TRBJ1-2; D is possibly TRBD1 (5 bases). V gave up 3 bases and J gave up 5 bases, with 10 bases separating them. The CDR3 length is 13 residues. From germline, CDR1 is LNHDA and CDR2 SQIVND (reference sequence). In DNA form, the CDR3 reads TGTGCCAGTAGTATTGGGGGATTATATGGCTACACCTTC. Protein: CASSIGGLYGYTF.

The chain employs TRBV12-3 or TRBV12-4 and TRBJ2-5; 12 nucleotides agree with TRBD2. Losses at the gene ends were 5 bases for V and 7 bases for J; bases not matched to a gene: 11. This CDR3 region has 16 residues. As DNA, the CDR3 is TGTGCCAGCAGTAACTACCTAGCGGGGGGGACCGCGACCCAGTACTTC. The encoded protein is CASSNYLAGGTATQYF.

V usage is TRBV7-8 and J usage is TRBJ2-1, with 13 bases lining up with TRBD2. V shed 1 base, J shed 3 bases, and the junction held 3 bases outside the gene matches. The V gene's germline CDR1 is SGHVS and CDR2 FQNEAQ. CDR3 length equals 17 residues. CDR3 loop: CASSLVGLAGDYNEQFF. The DNA of the CDR3 is TGTGCCAGCAGCTTAGTAGGACTAGCGGGAGACTACAATGAGCAGTTCTTC.

This clone was seen a few times. Additional DNA sequences in this sample encode the identical CDR3. This rearrangement joins TRBV27 to TRBJ1-1; D is possibly TRBD1 (5 bases). The V end lost 6 bases, the J end lost 2 bases, and 19 bases lay between the germline ends. The CDR3 consists of 16 residues. CDR1 and CDR2 (germline): MNHEY, SMNVEV (reference sequence). The CDR3 bases are TGTGCCAGCAGCTTAAGGCCCCCTCAGGGTAACACTGAAGCTTTCTTT. Translated: CASSLRPPQGNTEAFF.

The genes are TRBV7-2 and TRBJ2-5, with 10 bases matching TRBD1. Per the germline V gene, CDR1 is SGHTA and CDR2 is FQGNSA. There are 15 residues in the CDR3. Trimming took 4 bases from V and 5 from J; bases not matched to a gene: 7. In nucleotides, the CDR3 is TGTGCCAGCAGCTCCTCCCGGACAGGGGGTGAGACCCAGTACTTC. This translates into CASSSSRTGGETQYF.

The rearrangement joins TRBV20-1 to TRBJ1-1, with D hard to call. The CDR3 extends over 12 amino acids. Between the trimmed V and J ends, which lost 6 bases and 5 bases, there was a span of 13 bases. The germline V gene encodes CDR1 DFQATT and CDR2 SNEGSKA (reference sequence). CDR3 sequence reads: CSAPTTGTEAFF. CDR3 sequence (DNA): TGCAGTGCGCCCACCACCGGGACTGAAGCTTTCTTT.

By sample fraction, this clone is medium-sized. This chain uses TRBV7-9 with TRBJ1-6; D gene unclear. With 5 bases removed from V and 9 bases from J, the gap between germline ends came to 14 bases. The germline gives CDR1 SEHNR, CDR2 FQNEAQ (reference sequence). The CDR3 has 14 amino acids. The CDR3 sequence: CASSHTELSSPLHF. In nucleotides, the CDR3 is TGTGCCAGCAGCCATACTGAATTGAGTTCACCCCTCCACTTT.

With respect to this clone: This may be a read error: a much more frequent sequence differs by one nucleotide. CDR3 amino acids: CSARDGISLNTEAFF. The CDR3 bases are TGCAGTGCTAGAGACGGGATAAGCCTGAACACTGAAGCTTTCTTT. The V gene is TRBV20-1, the J gene TRBJ1-1, with D hard to call. This CDR3 spans 15 amino acids. V shed 0 bases and J shed 0 bases, with 11 bases lying between them. Looked up from germline, CDR1 is DFQATT and CDR2 is SNEGSKA (reference sequence).

There are a few counts of this clone. The CDR3 protein is CAWSDVRTAGASSGNTIYF. The CDR3 DNA follows: TGTGCCTGGAGTGACGTTAGGACAGCGGGCGCCAGCTCTGGAAACACCATATATTTT. The gene calls are TRBV30 and TRBJ1-3, with D perhaps matching TRBD1 (6 bases). The length of the CDR3 is 19 residues. V was clipped by 1 base and J by 0 bases, with 22 bases between them. The germline gives CDR1 GTSNPN, CDR2 SVGIG (reference sequence).

The CDR3 loop is CASTGQGKTQYF. For the CDR3, the DNA is TGTGCCAGCACCGGACAGGGGAAGACCCAGTACTTC. The chain combines TRBV28 with TRBJ2-5; TRBD1 agrees at 9 bases. Germline loops: CDR1 MDHEN, CDR2 SYDVKM. The CDR3 contains 12 residues. Losses at the gene ends were 7 bases for V and 6 bases for J; bases not matched to a gene: 3.

Concerning this clone: One end of the junction varies from germline; a read error may be responsible. Other nucleotide sequences in the sample specify the same CDR3. The genes are TRBV30 and TRBJ1-6; D is unclear. Germline V lookup: CDR1 GTSNPN, CDR2 SVGIG (reference sequence). The CDR3 spans 13 residues. This CDR3 is CAWSSGINSPLHF. The CDR3 region has the DNA TGCGCCTGGAGTAGCGGAATTAATTCACCCCTCCACTTT.

This clone showed up just a few times. Distinct nucleotide sequences in the sample also encode this CDR3. The V call is TRBV6-1, the J call TRBJ1-5; 8 bases align to TRBD1. There are 15 residues in the CDR3. V trimming: 6 bases; J trimming: 7 bases; junction bases outside the gene matches: 11. Germline CDR1 reads MNHNS; CDR2 reads SASEGT. In DNA, the CDR3 is TGTGCCAGCAGACCAGGGACAGGTGTTGGACAGCCCCAGCATTTT. This sequence encodes CASRPGTGVGQPQHF.

By sample share, this clone is medium-sized. This chain uses TRBV6-1 with TRBJ1-6; 8 bases are a match to TRBD1. Germline V CDR1 and CDR2: MNHNS, SASEGT. The CDR3 has 14 residues. Trimming at V came to 7 bases and at J to 7 bases, leaving 6 bases not matched to a gene. The CDR3 here is CASTTGGYNSPLHF. DNA of the CDR3: TGTGCCAGCACCACAGGGGGTTACAATTCACCCCTCCACTTT.

This clone has more than one count but fewer than ten. The V and J genes are TRBV6-1 and TRBJ2-3; 13 nucleotides agree with TRBD2. CDR1 and CDR2 (germline): MNHNS, SASEGT. Unmatched junction bases numbered 8, after V lost 5 bases and J lost 12 bases. The CDR3 is 14 amino acids. Here the CDR3 reads CASSSGTSGNPQYF. In nucleotides, the CDR3 is TGTGCCAGCAGTTCCGGGACTAGCGGGAACCCACAGTATTTT.

The chain joins TRBV20-1 to TRBJ2-2; D may match TRBD1 or TRBD2 (5 bases each). The CDR3 extends over 16 amino acids. Germline V gene data show CDR1 as DFQATT and CDR2 as SNEGSKA (reference sequence). Trimming stripped 1 base from V and 0 bases from J, with 12 bases between. CDR3 DNA sequence: TGCAGTGCTAGAGGGCCGGGACGGTCGAACACCGGGGAGCTGTTTTTT. The encoded protein is CSARGPGRSNTGELFF.

This clone was seen a few times. The rearrangement uses TRBV27 and TRBJ1-5, with D hard to call. V gave up 1 base and J gave up 1 base, with 11 bases separating them. Germline values: CDR1 MNHEY, CDR2 SMNVEV (reference sequence). The CDR3 runs to 16 residues. DNA of the CDR3: TGTGCCAGCAGTTTATATCCCCCGCAGAGCAATCAGCCCCAGCATTTT. It codes for CASSLYPPQSNQPQHF.

The chain couples TRBV20-1 to TRBJ1-5; D call uncertain. Trimming shortened V by 3 bases and J by 0 bases, and 15 bases separated the two germline ends. Germline CDR1 is DFQATT and CDR2 is SNEGSKA (reference sequence). This CDR3 is 16 amino acids long. CDR3 residues: CSASNSAVDSNQPQHF. CDR3 in DNA: TGCAGTGCTAGTAATAGCGCGGTTGATAGCAATCAGCCCCAGCATTTT.

This clone was seen repeatedly, ten times or more. CDR3 sequence: CASSRDGDSGNTIYF. As DNA, the CDR3 is TGTGCCAGCAGCCGGGACGGGGACTCTGGAAACACCATATATTTT. The chain combines TRBV12-3 or TRBV12-4 with TRBJ1-3, with D perhaps TRBD1 (5 bases). V was cut by 6 bases and J by 0 bases, with 12 bases left in between. There are 15 residues in the CDR3.

This clone was counted between two and nine times. This chain connects TRBV28 to TRBJ2-7; D perhaps matches TRBD1 (6 bases). Germline CDR1 reads MDHEN; CDR2 reads SYDVKM. The CDR3 covers 12 residues. Trimming removed 5 bases at V and 6 bases at J, with 11 bases between. The chain's CDR3 is CASSHQGFEQYF. The CDR3 region has the DNA TGTGCCAGCAGTCATCAGGGGTTCGAGCAGTACTTC.

This clone was seen a few times. V is TRBV27 and J is TRBJ1-4; no firm D call. V was shortened by 3 bases and J by 4 bases, with 12 bases between the two germline ends. CDR3 size: 15 residues. Germline loops: CDR1 MNHEY, CDR2 SMNVEV (reference sequence). CDR3 protein: CASSFLGAINEKLFF. The CDR3 nucleotides read TGTGCCAGCAGTTTTTTGGGCGCCATTAATGAAAAACTGTTTTTT.

V usage is TRBV10-1 and J usage is TRBJ2-3, with a tentative D call TRBD1 (6 bases). The CDR3 runs to 15 residues. V lost 3 bases, J lost 3 bases, and 13 bases lay in between. Germline CDR1 reads WNHNN; CDR2 reads SYGVQD (reference sequence). CDR3 region: CASSDGSRGTDTQYF. CDR3 DNA: TGCGCCAGCAGTGATGGGAGCAGGGGAACAGATACGCAGTATTTT.

This chain links TRBV27 with TRBJ2-7; D gene ambiguous. There are 13 residues in the CDR3. Germline loops: CDR1 MNHEY, CDR2 SMNVEV (reference sequence). V was shortened by 5 bases and J by 5 bases, with 13 bases between the two germline ends. The CDR3 DNA reads TGTGCCAGCAGTAGACAAGGGCCCCACGAGCAGTACTTC. Amino acids: CASSRQGPHEQYF.

This clone appeared a few times. One junction end does not reproduce the germline sequence, and a read error may be involved. The gene calls are TRBV10-2 and TRBJ1-6; no clear D. Germline values: CDR1 WSHSY, CDR2 SAAADI. There are 14 residues in the CDR3. The CDR3 region is CASSEGGFNSPLQF. The CDR3 nucleotides are TGCGCCAGCAGTGAGGGTGGGTTTAATTCACCCCTACAATTT.

The chain couples TRBV18 to TRBJ1-1; the match to TRBD1 covers 11 bases. The CDR3 extends over 15 amino acids. Germline CDR1 is KGHSH and CDR2 is LQKENI. After removal of 4 bases from V and 2 bases from J, the junction contained 3 bases not matched to a gene. In nucleotides, the CDR3 is TGTGCCAGCTCACTTGGACAGGGGGCAAACACTGAAGCTTTCTTT. This sequence encodes CASSLGQGANTEAFF. Together with reference TRBV18 and TRBJ1-1, the CDR3 gives the full variable domain: NAGVMQNPRHLVRRRGQEARLRCSPMKGHSHVYWYRQLPEEGLKFMVYLQKENIIDESGMPKERFSAEFPKEGPSILRIQQVVRGDSAAYFCASSLGQGANTEAFFGQGTRLTVV.